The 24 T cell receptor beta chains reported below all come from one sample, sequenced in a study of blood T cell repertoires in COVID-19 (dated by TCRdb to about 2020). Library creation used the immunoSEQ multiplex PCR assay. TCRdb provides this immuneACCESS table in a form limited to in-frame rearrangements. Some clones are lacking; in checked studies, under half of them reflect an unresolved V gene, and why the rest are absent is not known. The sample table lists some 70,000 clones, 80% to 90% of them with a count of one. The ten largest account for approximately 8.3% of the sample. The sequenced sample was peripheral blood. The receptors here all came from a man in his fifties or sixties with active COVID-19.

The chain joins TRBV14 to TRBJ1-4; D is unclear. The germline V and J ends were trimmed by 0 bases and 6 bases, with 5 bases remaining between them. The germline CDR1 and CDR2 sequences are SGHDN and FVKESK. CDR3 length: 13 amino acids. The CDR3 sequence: CASSQDRHEKLFF. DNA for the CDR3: TGTGCCAGCAGCCAAGACAGGCATGAAAAACTGTTTTTT.

CDR3 region: CASSHTGGAGEKLFF. The CDR3 coding sequence is TGTGCCAGCAGCCACACAGGGGGCGCGGGAGAAAAACTGTTTTTT. The chain joins TRBV3-1 (or the pseudogene TRBV3-2) to TRBJ1-4; 9 nucleotides align to TRBD1. The length of the CDR3 is 15 residues. V lost 3 bases to trimming and J lost 8 bases; unmatched junction nucleotides: 7. Germline-derived CDR1 and CDR2 are LGHDT and YNNKEL (reference sequence).

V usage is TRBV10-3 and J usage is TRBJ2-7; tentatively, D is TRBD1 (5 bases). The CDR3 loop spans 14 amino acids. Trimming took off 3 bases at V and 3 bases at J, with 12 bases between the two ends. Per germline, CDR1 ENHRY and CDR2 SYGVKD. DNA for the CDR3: TGTGCCATCAGTGACCCCTCAGGGAACTACGAGCAGTACTTC. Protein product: CAISDPSGNYEQYF.

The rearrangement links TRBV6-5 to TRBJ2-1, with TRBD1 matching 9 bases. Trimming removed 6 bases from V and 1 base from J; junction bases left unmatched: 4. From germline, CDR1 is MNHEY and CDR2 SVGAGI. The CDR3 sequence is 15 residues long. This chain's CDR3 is CASRTDRGSYNEQFF. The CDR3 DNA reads TGTGCCAGCAGAACAGACAGGGGGTCCTACAATGAGCAGTTCTTC.

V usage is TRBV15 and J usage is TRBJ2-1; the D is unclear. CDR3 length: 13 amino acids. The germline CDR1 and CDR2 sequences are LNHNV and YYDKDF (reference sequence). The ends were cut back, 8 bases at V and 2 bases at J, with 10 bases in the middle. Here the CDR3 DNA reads TGTGCCACCGCCCCCCGGGCCTACAATGAGCAGTTCTTC. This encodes CATAPRAYNEQFF.

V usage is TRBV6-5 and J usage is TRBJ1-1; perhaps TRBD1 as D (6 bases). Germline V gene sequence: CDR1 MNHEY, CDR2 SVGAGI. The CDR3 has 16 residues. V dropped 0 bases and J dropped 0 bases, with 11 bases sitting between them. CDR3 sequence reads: CASSYSNGGMNTEAFF. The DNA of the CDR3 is TGTGCCAGCAGTTACTCTAATGGGGGCATGAACACTGAAGCTTTCTTT.

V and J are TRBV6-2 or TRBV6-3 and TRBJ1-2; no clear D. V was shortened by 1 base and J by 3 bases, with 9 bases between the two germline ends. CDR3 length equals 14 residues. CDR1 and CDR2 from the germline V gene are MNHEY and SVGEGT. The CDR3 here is CASSYFPTDYGYTF. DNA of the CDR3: TGTGCCAGCAGTTACTTTCCCACAGACTATGGCTACACCTTC.

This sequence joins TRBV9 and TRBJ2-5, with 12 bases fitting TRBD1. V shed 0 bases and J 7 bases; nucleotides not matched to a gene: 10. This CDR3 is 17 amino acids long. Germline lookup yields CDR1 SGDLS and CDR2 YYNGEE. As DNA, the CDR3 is TGTGCCAGCAGCGTAGTCCTATGGGACAGGGGGCGAGTGACCCAGTACTTC. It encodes CASSVVLWDRGRVTQYF. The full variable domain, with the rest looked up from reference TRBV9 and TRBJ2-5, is DSGVTQTPKHLITATGQRVTLRCSPRSGDLSVYWYQQSLDQGLQFLIQYYNGEERAKGNILERFSAQQFPDLHSELNLSSLELGDSALYFCASSVVLWDRGRVTQYFGPGTRLLVL.

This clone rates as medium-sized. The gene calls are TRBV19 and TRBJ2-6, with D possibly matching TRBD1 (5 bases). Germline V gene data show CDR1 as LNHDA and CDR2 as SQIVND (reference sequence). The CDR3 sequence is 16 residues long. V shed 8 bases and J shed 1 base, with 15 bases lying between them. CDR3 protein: CASGNGAISGANVLTF. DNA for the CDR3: TGTGCCAGTGGCAATGGGGCGATATCTGGGGCCAACGTCCTGACTTTC.

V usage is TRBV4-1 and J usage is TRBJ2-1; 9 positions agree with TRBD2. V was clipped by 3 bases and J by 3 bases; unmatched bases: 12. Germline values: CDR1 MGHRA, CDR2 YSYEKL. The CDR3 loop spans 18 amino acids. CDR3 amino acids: CASSHPRGGRGFYNEQFF. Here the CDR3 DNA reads TGCGCCAGCAGCCATCCGCGAGGCGGGAGGGGATTCTACAATGAGCAGTTCTTC.

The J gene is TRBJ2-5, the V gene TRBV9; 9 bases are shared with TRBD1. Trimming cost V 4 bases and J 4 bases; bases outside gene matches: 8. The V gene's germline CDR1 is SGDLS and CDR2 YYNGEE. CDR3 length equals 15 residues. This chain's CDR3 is CASSPRDRAIETQYF. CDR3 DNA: TGTGCCAGCAGCCCCCGGGACAGGGCCATAGAGACCCAGTACTTC.

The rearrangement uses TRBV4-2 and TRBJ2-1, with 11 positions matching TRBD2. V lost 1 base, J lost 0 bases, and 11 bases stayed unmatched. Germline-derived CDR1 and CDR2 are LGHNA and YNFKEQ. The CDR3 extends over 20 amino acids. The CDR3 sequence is CASSQGAGTSGFTSYNEQFF. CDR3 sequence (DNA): TGTGCCAGCAGCCAAGGCGCCGGGACTAGCGGTTTTACCTCCTACAATGAGCAGTTCTTC.

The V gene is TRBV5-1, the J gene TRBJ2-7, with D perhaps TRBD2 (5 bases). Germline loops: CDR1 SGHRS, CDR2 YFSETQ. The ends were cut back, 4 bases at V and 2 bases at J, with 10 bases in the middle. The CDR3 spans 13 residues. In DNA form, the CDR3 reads TGCGCCAGCAGCACGGGATCTACCTACGAGCAGTACTTC. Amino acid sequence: CASSTGSTYEQYF.

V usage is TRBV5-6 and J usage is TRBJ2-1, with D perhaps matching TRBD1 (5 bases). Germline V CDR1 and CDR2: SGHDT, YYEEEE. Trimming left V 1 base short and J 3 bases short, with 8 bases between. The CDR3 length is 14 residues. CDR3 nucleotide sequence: TGTGCCAGCAGCTTGCCAGGGATCTACAATGAGCAGTTCTTC. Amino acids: CASSLPGIYNEQFF.

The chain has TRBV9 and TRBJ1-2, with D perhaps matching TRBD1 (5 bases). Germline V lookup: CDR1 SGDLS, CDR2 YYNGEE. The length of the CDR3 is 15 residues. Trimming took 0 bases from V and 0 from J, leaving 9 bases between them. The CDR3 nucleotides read TGTGCCAGCAGCGTAGGAGGGGAGGCTAACTATGGCTACACCTTC. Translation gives CASSVGGEANYGYTF. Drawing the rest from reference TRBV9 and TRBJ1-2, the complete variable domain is DSGVTQTPKHLITATGQRVTLRCSPRSGDLSVYWYQQSLDQGLQFLIQYYNGEERAKGNILERFSAQQFPDLHSELNLSSLELGDSALYFCASSVGGEANYGYTFGSGTRLTVV.

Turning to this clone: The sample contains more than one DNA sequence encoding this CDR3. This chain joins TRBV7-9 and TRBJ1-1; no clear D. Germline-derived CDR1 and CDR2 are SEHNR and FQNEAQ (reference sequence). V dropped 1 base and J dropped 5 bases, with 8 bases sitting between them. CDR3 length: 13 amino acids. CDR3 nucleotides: TGTGCCAGCAGCTTAGAGGGAGGGACTGAAGCTTTCTTT. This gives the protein CASSLEGGTEAFF.

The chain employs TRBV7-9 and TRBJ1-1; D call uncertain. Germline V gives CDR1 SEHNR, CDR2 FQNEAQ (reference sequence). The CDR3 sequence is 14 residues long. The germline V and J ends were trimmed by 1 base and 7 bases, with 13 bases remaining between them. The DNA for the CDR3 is TGTGCCAGCAGCTTAGAATGGGTTGGGAGTGAAGCTTTCTTT. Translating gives CASSLEWVGSEAFF.

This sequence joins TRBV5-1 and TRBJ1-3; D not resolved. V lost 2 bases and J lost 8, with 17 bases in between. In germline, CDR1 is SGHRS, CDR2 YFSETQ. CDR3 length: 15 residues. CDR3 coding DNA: TGCGCCAGCAGCTTAGGACTTTCGTTAGGAGACACCATATATTTT. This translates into CASSLGLSLGDTIYF.

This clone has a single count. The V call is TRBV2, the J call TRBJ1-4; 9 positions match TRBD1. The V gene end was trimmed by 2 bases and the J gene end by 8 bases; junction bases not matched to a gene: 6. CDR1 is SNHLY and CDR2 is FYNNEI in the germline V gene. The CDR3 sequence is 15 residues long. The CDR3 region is CASSETGTGSEKLFF. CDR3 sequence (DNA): TGTGCCAGCAGTGAAACGGGGACAGGGAGCGAAAAACTGTTTTTT.

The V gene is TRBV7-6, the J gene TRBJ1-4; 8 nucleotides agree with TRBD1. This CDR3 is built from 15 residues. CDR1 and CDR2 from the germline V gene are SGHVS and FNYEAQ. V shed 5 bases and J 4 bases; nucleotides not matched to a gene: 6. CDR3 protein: CASSRGQGLNEKLFF. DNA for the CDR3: TGTGCCAGCAGCCGTGGACAGGGTCTTAATGAAAAACTGTTTTTT.

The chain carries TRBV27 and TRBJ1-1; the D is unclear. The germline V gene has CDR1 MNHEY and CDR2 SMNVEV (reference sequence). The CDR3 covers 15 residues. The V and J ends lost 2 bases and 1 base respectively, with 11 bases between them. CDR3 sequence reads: CASSLQAVPNTEAFF. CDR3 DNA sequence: TGTGCCAGCAGTTTACAGGCAGTCCCGAACACTGAAGCTTTCTTT.

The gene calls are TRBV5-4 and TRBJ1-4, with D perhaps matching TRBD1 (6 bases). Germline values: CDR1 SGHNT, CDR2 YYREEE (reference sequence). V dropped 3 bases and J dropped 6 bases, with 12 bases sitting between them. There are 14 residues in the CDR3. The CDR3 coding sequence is TGTGCCAGCAGCTCCAAGGGGGGGGATGAAAAACTGTTTTTT. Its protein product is CASSSKGGDEKLFF.

The CDR3 nucleotides read TGTGCCAGCAGTTTGGGAGGAACAGATACGCAGTATTTT. It codes for CASSLGGTDTQYF. The rearrangement joins TRBV28 to TRBJ2-3, with D possibly being TRBD2 (6 bases). CDR1 MDHEN and CDR2 SYDVKM come from the germline V gene. V lost 3 bases to trimming and J lost 3 bases, with 7 bases between them. The CDR3 extends over 13 amino acids.

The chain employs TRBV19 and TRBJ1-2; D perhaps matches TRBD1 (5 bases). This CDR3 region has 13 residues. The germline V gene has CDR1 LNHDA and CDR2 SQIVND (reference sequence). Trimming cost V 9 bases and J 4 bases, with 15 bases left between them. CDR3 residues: CASTYGGSYGYTF. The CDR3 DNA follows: TGTGCCAGCACCTACGGGGGGAGCTATGGCTACACCTTC. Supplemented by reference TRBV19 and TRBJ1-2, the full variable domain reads DGGITQSPKYLFRKEGQNVTLSCEQNLNHDAMYWYRQDPGQGLRLIYYSQIVNDFQKGDIAEGYSVSREKKESFPLTVTSAQKNPTAFYLCASTYGGSYGYTFGSGTRLTVV.